This entry features one T cell receptor (beta chain) sequence. Its specificity is unknown. Every bit of the isolated RNA underwent reverse transcription, so sequencing read expressed TCRB transcripts. Sequencing was performed with immunoSEQ multiplex PCR; in TCRdb, only in-frame clones are kept and a portion is missing. The profile shows 640,000 or so clones, more than 13% of them singletons. The data are from a study of beta chain features in type 1 diabetes. The germline CDR1 and CDR2 sequences are SGHNT and YYREEE (reference sequence). There are 15 residues in the CDR3. The V segment lost 1 base and the J segment 4 bases; nucleotides outside the gene matches: 3. Study results and limitations: A moderate, significant TCRB CDR3 shortening appeared in type 1 diabetes across four CD4+ subsets. Sampled from patients, naive, central memory and Treg TCRB repertoires appeared more similar than those sampled from healthy donors. Any HLA effect on TCRB rearrangement was left unresolved by small sub-analyses.

This clonotype was obtained from a man aged 18 to 29 with type 1 diabetes. Sequencing was carried out using naive CD4+ T cells from blood. The rearrangement uses TRBV5-4 and TRBJ2-5; 11 nucleotides line up with TRBD2. The CDR3 bases are TGTGCCAGCAGCTTGCGCACTAGCGGGGGAGAGACCCAGTACTTC. Encoded protein: CASSLRTSGGETQYF. Complete variable domain (other parts from reference TRBV5-4 and TRBJ2-5): ETGVTQSPTHLIKTRGQQVTLRCSSQSGHNTVSWYQQALGQGPQFIFQYYREEENGRGNFPPRFSGLQFPNYSSELNVNALELDDSALYLCASSLRTSGGETQYFGPGTRLLVL.